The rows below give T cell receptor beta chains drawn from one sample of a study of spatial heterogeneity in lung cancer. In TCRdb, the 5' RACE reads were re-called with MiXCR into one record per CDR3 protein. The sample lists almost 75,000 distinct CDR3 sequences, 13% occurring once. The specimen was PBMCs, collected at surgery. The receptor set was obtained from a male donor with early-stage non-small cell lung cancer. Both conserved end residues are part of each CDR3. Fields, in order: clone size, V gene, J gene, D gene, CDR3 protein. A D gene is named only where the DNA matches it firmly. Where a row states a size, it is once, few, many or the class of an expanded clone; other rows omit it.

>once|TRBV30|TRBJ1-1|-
CAWSVNTVSEAFF
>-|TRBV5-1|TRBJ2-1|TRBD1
CASSTPQGAPYNEQFF
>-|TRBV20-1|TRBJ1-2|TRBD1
CSASMVGTGNYGYTF
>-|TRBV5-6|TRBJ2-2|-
CASSLDFGTGELFF
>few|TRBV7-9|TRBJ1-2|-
CASSIGTSDGYTF
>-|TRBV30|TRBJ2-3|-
CAWSGGGGRGTDTQYF
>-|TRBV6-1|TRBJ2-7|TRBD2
CASSMASGSPGKQYF
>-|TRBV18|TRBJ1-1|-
CASSPPWSSNTEAFF
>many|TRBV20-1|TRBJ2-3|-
CSARGPGDGPDTQYF
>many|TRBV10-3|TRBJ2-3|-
CAISERELADTQYF
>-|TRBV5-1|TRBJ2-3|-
CASSLVFQGQDTQYF
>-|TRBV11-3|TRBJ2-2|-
CASSLVLGTLTPGELFF
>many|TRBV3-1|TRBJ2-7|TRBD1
CASSRTGDREQYF
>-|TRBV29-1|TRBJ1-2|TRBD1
CSVDGGDRFYGYTF
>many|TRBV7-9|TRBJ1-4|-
CASSLPPGYEKLFF
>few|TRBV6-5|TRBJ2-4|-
CASSDGASKNIQYF
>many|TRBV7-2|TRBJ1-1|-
CASSLKASNTEAFF
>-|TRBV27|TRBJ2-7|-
CASSFLDKTYEQYF
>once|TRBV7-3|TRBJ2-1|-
CASSASISSYNEQFF
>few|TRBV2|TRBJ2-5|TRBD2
CASRIGTSGSSETQYF
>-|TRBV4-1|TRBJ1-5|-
CASSQAGQGVQPQHF
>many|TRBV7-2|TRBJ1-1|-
CASRSAVGTFF
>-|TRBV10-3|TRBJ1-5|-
CAIRTEGNQPQHF
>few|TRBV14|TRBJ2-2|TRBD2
CASSFGLAPGELFF
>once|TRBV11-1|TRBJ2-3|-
CASSFGARADTQYF
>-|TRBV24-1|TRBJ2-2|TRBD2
CVTLAENTGELFF
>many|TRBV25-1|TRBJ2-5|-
CASSEYSFQETQYF
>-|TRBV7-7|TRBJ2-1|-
CASSLVGGGEQFF
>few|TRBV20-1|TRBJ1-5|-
CSAVTRVPNQPQHF
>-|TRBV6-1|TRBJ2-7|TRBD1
CASSEGTGRPYEQYF
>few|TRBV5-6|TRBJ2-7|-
CASTLSERLSSYEQYF
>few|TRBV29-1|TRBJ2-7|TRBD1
CSVGGPTGVDEQYF
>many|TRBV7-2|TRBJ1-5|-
CASSLGGQPQHF
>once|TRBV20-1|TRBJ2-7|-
CSAPDRLRGSYEQYF
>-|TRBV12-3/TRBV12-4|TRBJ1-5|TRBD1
CASSPDRDDQPQHF
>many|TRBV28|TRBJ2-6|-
CASSVQSSGANVLTF
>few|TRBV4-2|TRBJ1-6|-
CASSQVNAGQNSPLHF
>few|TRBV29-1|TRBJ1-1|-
CSAQAGVDTEAFF
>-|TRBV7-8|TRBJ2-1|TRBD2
CASSLTGLALTYNEQFF
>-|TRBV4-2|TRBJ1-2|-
CASSYDRQANYGYTF
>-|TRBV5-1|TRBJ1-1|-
CASSFLGGQNTEAFF
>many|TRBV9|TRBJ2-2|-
CASSRNSGELFF
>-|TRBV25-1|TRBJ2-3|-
CASSGEHTDTQYF
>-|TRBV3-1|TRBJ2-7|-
CASSYLLGGDEQYF